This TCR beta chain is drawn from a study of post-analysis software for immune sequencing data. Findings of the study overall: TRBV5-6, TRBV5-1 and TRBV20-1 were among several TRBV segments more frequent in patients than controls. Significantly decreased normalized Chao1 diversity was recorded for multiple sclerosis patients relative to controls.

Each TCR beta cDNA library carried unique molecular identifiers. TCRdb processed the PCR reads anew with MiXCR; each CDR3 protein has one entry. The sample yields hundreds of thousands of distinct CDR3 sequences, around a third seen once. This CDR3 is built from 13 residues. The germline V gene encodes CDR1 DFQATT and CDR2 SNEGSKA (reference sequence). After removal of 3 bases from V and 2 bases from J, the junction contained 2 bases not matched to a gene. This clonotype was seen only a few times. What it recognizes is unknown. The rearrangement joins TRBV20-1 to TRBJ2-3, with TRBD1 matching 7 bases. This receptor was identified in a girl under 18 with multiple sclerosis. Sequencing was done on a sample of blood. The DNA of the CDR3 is TGCAGTGCTAGGGGACAGCACACAGATACGCAGTATTTT. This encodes CSARGQHTDTQYF.